Detailed here is one TCR beta chain. The sample holds one count of this clone. Its binding antigen is unknown. Nothing much larger sits one base from this clone, and base qualities are not available. The data belong to a study of T cell responses to AZD1222 COVID-19 vaccine (dated by TCRdb to the early 2020s). With regard to the full study: TCR sequencing covered roughly 230 trial participants: 200 to 220 given two doses of AZD1222 and around 26 given two doses of MenACWY control vaccine. Enrollment into the trials was organized by age into subgroups of 18-55, 56-69 and 70-plus years, and those subgroups contained about 160, 30 and 59 TCR-sequenced participants, respectively. Broad study findings and their caveats: Because no samples from the day 14 peak response were available, repertoires could be characterized only after the peak T cell response. Participants were mostly white British and included more females than males, and it was suggested by the authors that clonal diversity may have been underestimated. Spike-specific TCR breadth and depth rose significantly after two AZD1222 doses compared with day 0 and with MenACWY recipients. Only a handful of AZD1222 recipients were SARS-CoV-2 seropositive at baseline, limiting conclusions about previously exposed vaccinees. CD4 TCRs associated with the vaccine covered the entire spike protein, and the dominant responses were in regions 160-218 and 743-854. In the small 56-69-year group, the increase in depth fell short of significance, most likely because of low power. Nearly half of unique spike-specific TCRs reportedly recognized epitopes outside regions mutated in the B.1.351 and B.1.1.7 variants.

The CDR3 regions of human TCRbeta chains were subjected to immunosequencing. Regarding the original processing steps: TCRs in the repertoires were compared against a reference library of SARS-CoV-2-specific TCRs that had been generated with the MIRA antigen-specificity platform. Breadth was defined as the fraction of unique TCRs that were SARS-CoV-2-associated. Depth was defined as the fraction of total T cells that were SARS-CoV-2-associated. Each spike-specific TCR was assigned to its reactive spike region and to a CD4 or CD8 class using the MIRA data. Log10-transformed breadth and depth values were compared by one-way ANOVA with Sidak's multiple comparisons tests. TCRdb holds this immuneACCESS table with in-frame rearrangements only. Some clones are missing; in checked studies, unresolved V genes explain under half, and the rest has no known cause. The V and J calls and the clone size are those of that table, but D and trimming were determined from the DNA. The sample table shows some 71,000 clones, and roughly 87% are seen once. Approximately 30% of the sample comes from the top ten.

Interpreted using the paper, the time point label stands for: about 28 days (+/-7) after the second vaccine dose. AZD1222 recipients given second doses at about 4 weeks or at about 12 weeks were pooled, since spike-specific TCR depth and breadth were not found to differ between the two schedules. Vaccinee samples came from UK trials COV001 and COV002, including a single-blind randomized controlled phase 2/3 trial of AZD1222 (ChAdOx1 nCoV-19) in healthy adults. For TCRbeta chain sequencing, PBMC samples were collected from trial participants at day 0 and at day 28 after the second dose. The junction carries 11 bases between V and J, which are trimmed by 2 bases and 6 bases respectively. The cysteine opens and the phenylalanine closes a CDR3 of 13 amino acids. The retained sequence is limited to the CDR3, 39 bases, with the frame set at the first base. The germline V gene (reference sequence) sets CDR1 to LNHDA and CDR2 to SQIVND.

This chain joins TRBV19 to TRBJ2-7, and TRBD1 may be the D gene, going by 6 matching bases. This material consisted of peripheral blood, taken 28 days after the second AZD1222 dose. This sequence originates from an adult who received the AZD1222 COVID-19 vaccine. In nucleotide form, the sequence is TGTGCCAGTAGTATAAACAGGGTAGGCGAGCAGTACTTC. It codes for CASSINRVGEQYF.